This TCR beta chain was captured in a study of PD-1 blockade in classical Hodgkin lymphoma. Each patient's relapse followed autologous stem cell transplantation, and brentuximab vedotin exposure varied. Best responses were complete response, partial response or progressive disease. Germline values: CDR1 SEHNR, CDR2 FQNEAQ (reference sequence). The CDR3 extends over 16 amino acids. The V gene end was trimmed by 2 bases and the J gene end by 2 bases; junction bases not matched to a gene: 5. Data came from immunoSEQ multiplex PCR; TCRdb stores just in-frame clones and leaves some out. This repertoire shows 55,000 to 75,000 clones, under 95% found once; its top ten account for around 8.5%. Study-wide findings and caveats: Patients excluded were those beginning nivolumab under 1 year after ASCT. CD4+ TCR diversity climbed significantly by C4D1, unlike CD8+ TCR diversity.

A word on this clone: Its antigen is unidentified.

Material: peripheral blood mononuclear cells (PBMCs), obtained at baseline. The receptor was isolated from a human donor with classical Hodgkin lymphoma. The gene calls are TRBV7-9 and TRBJ2-5, with 10 bases lining up with TRBD1. Here the CDR3 DNA reads TGTGCCAGCAGCTTAAGATGGACAGGGGGGCAAGAGACCCAGTACTTC. This encodes CASSLRWTGGQETQYF.